This passage covers 14 T cell receptor beta chains from one sample sequenced in a study of glioma-infiltrating T cells after dendritic cell vaccination. Sequencing was performed with immunoSEQ multiplex PCR; in TCRdb, only in-frame clones are kept and a portion is missing. This table has approximately 50,000 clones, more than 70% appearing once. Time point specified: after dendritic cell vaccination, including at tumor progression/relapse. The input for sequencing was blood, taken after dendritic cell vaccination. Every receptor here comes from a human donor with glioblastoma.

The chain combines TRBV28 with TRBJ1-1, with unresolved D. CDR1 is MDHEN, CDR2 SYDVKM, per germline. The CDR3 is 11 amino acids. V lost 3 bases to trimming and J lost 11 bases, with 10 bases between them. CDR3 region: CASSLVRRAFF. CDR3 nucleotides: TGTGCCAGCAGTTTGGTGAGGCGGGCTTTCTTT. The variable domain in full, completed from reference TRBV28 and TRBJ1-1, reads DVKVTQSSRYLVKRTGEKVFLECVQDMDHENMFWYRQDPGLGLRLIYFSYDVKMKEKGDIPEGYSVSREKKERFSLILESASTNQTSMYLCASSLVRRAFFGQGTRLTVV.

The rearrangement joins TRBV4-3 to TRBJ2-7; a possible D gene is TRBD2 (5 bases). V shed 0 bases and J shed 0 bases, with 12 bases lying between them. Germline V lookup: CDR1 LGHNA, CDR2 YSLEER. This CDR3 is built from 16 residues. The CDR3 loop reads CASSQDSQTSSYEQYF. As DNA, the CDR3 is TGCGCCAGCAGCCAAGATAGCCAAACTAGCTCCTACGAGCAGTACTTC.

This clone has just one count. This chain uses TRBV7-3 with TRBJ2-7, with D possibly matching TRBD1 (5 bases). V lost 5 bases to trimming and J lost 2 bases, with 16 bases between them. The CDR3 sequence is 15 residues long. Germline V gene sequence: CDR1 SGHTA, CDR2 FQGTGA. As DNA, the CDR3 is TGTGCCAGCAGCCAACGCCAGGGTAGGGCCTACGAGCAGTACTTC. The encoded protein is CASSQRQGRAYEQYF. Drawing the rest from reference TRBV7-3 and TRBJ2-7, the complete variable domain is GAGVSQTPSNKVTEKGKYVELRCDPISGHTALYWYRQSLGQGPEFLIYFQGTGAADDSGLPNDRFFAVRPEGSVSTLKIQRTERGDSAVYLCASSQRQGRAYEQYFGPGTRLTVT.

The count of this clone is one. The gene calls are TRBV9 and TRBJ2-3, with 7 bases aligning to TRBD2. V lost 2 bases, J lost 2 bases, and 5 bases stayed unmatched. Germline V lookup: CDR1 SGDLS, CDR2 YYNGEE. This CDR3 has 15 residues. As DNA, the CDR3 is TGTGCCAGCAGCGTCAGCGGGGTGCCCACAGATACGCAGTATTTT. Protein sequence: CASSVSGVPTDTQYF.

With regard to this clone: Other DNA variants within this sample encode the same CDR3. The rearrangement uses TRBV4-2 and TRBJ2-1, with D possibly being TRBD2 (7 bases). Germline V gene data show CDR1 as LGHNA and CDR2 as YNFKEQ. The V end was cut by 0 bases, the J end by 0 bases, with 12 bases between. The CDR3 has 17 residues. The CDR3 loop reads CASSQDQGRGSYNEQFF. CDR3 nucleotides: TGTGCCAGCAGCCAAGATCAGGGGAGGGGCTCCTACAATGAGCAGTTCTTC.

The rearrangement links TRBV10-2 to TRBJ2-7; the match to TRBD2 covers 7 bases. The trim removed 4 bases at V and 1 base at J, leaving 10 bases unmatched. This CDR3 spans 16 amino acids. Germline V gives CDR1 WSHSY, CDR2 SAAADI. CDR3 sequence: CASSVGGSGVSYEQYF. DNA for the CDR3: TGCGCCAGCAGTGTGGGAGGAAGCGGGGTTTCCTACGAGCAGTACTTC.

This clone came up once. The rearrangement uses TRBV6-7 and TRBJ2-5, with 9 bases that match TRBD2. TRBV6-7 is annotated as an ORF whose role is uncertain. CDR3 length: 15 amino acids. The J segment lost 2 bases and the V segment lost 3 bases, leaving 4 bases of the junction unmatched. CDR3 sequence (DNA): TGTGCCAGCAGTTATGGGCTAGCGGGACAAGAGACCCAGTACTTC. It codes for CASSYGLAGQETQYF.

The rearrangement links TRBV5-1 to TRBJ1-2; no reliable D call. The CDR3 loop spans 13 amino acids. The germline V gene encodes CDR1 SGHRS and CDR2 YFSETQ. Trimming pared 4 bases from V and 7 bases from J, leaving 14 bases between. The DNA for the CDR3 is TGCGCCAGCAGCCACGACGGAGCCGGTGGCTACACCTTC. This encodes CASSHDGAGGYTF.

The genes are TRBV5-1 and TRBJ2-5; D gene ambiguous. Germline V gene sequence: CDR1 SGHRS, CDR2 YFSETQ. The CDR3 sequence is 15 residues long. The V end was cut by 0 bases, the J end by 0 bases, with 9 bases between. CDR3 nucleotides: TGCGCCAGCAGCTTGGTACAGATTCACCAAGAGACCCAGTACTTC. Its protein is CASSLVQIHQETQYF.

This chain joins TRBV9 and TRBJ2-1, with D perhaps matching TRBD2 (6 bases). Between the trimmed V and J ends, which lost 4 bases and 7 bases, there was a span of 15 bases. The CDR3 consists of 14 residues. Germline CDR1 is SGDLS and CDR2 is YYNGEE. CDR3 sequence: CASSSGTPGNEQFF. The DNA of the CDR3 is TGTGCCAGCAGCTCAGGGACTCCGGGGAATGAGCAGTTCTTC.

The chain carries TRBV18 and TRBJ1-4; D unclear. From germline, CDR1 is KGHSH and CDR2 LQKENI. This CDR3 is built from 14 residues. The V end lost 2 bases, the J end lost 13 bases, and 17 bases lay between the germline ends. CDR3 sequence: CASSPETPLGRLFF. The DNA for the CDR3 is TGTGCCAGCTCACCAGAGACACCTTTGGGTAGACTGTTTTTT.

Note on this clone: Additional DNA sequences in this sample encode the identical CDR3. V gene TRBV30 combines with J gene TRBJ1-6; possibly TRBD1 for D (5 bases). Germline V gene data show CDR1 as GTSNPN and CDR2 as SVGIG (reference sequence). Trimming took off 1 base at V and 2 bases at J, with 12 bases between the two ends. The CDR3 is made up of 16 amino acids. CDR3 DNA: TGTGCCTGGAGTGCAAAAGACAGCCCCTATAATTCACCCCTCCACTTT. Residues: CAWSAKDSPYNSPLHF.

The chain uses TRBV7-6 and TRBJ2-1; D is unclear. This CDR3 comprises 12 residues. The germline CDR1 and CDR2 sequences are SGHVS and FNYEAQ. V was cut by 1 base and J by 8 bases, with 6 bases left in between. The CDR3 region has the DNA TGTGCCAGCAGCTTAGGTCGTTATGAGCAGTTCTTC. This translates into CASSLGRYEQFF. Supplemented by reference TRBV7-6 and TRBJ2-1, the full variable domain reads GAGVSQSPRYKVTKRGQDVALRCDPISGHVSLYWYRQALGQGPEFLTYFNYEAQQDKSGLPNDRFSAERPEGSISTLTIQRTEQRDSAMYRCASSLGRYEQFFGPGTRLTVL.

The CDR3 region is CAISESGARLETQYF. In DNA form, the CDR3 reads TGTGCCATCAGTGAGTCGGGAGCGAGGCTCGAGACCCAGTACTTC. This rearrangement joins TRBV10-3 to TRBJ2-5; D possibly corresponds to TRBD2 (5 bases). The V gene's germline CDR1 is ENHRY and CDR2 SYGVKD. The CDR3 extends over 15 amino acids. V was cut by 0 bases and J by 5 bases, with 13 bases left in between.